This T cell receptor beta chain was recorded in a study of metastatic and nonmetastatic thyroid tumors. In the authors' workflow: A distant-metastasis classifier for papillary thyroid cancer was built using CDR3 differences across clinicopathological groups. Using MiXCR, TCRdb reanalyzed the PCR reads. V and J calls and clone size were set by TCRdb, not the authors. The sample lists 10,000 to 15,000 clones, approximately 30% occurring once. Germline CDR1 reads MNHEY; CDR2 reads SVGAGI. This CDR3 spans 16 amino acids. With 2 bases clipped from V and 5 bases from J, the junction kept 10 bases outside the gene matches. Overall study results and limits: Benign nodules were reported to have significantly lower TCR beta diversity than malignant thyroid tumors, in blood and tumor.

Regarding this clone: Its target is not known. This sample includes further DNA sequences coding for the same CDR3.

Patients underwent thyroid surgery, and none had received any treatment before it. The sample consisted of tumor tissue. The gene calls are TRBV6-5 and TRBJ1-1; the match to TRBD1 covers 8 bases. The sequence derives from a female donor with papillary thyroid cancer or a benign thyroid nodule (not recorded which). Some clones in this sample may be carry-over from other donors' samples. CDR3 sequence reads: CASSYETGGGITEAFF. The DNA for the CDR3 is TGTGCCAGCAGTTACGAAACAGGGGGAGGAATAACTGAAGCTTTCTTT.